Given below is one T cell receptor beta chain in context. Its cognate antigen is unknown. Per the germline V gene, CDR1 is SGDLS and CDR2 is YYNGEE. Trimming stripped 4 bases from V and 3 bases from J, with 13 bases between. The CDR3 sequence is 14 residues long. The sample comes from a study of OX40 agonist ivuxolimab in advanced cancers. Study-wide results and limits: CD8+ T cells (on average) carried more expanded clones than CD4+ T cells.

Repertoires were generated with immunoSEQ multiplex PCR, while TCRdb's copy carries only in-frame clones and drops some. The sample has roughly 51,000 clones, over 75% seen once. This chain joins TRBV9 and TRBJ2-5; D is perhaps TRBD1 (7 bases). The sequence derives from an adult with an advanced solid tumor such as melanoma, head and neck, liver or kidney cancer. The sequencing here drew on CD4+ or CD8+ T cells sorted from blood, taken in a trial of the OX40 agonist ivuxolimab. The CDR3 coding sequence is TGTGCCAGCAGCCCTCAGGGGGGAAAAGAGACCCAGTACTTC. It is translated as CASSPQGGKETQYF.